This T cell receptor beta chain came from a study of cytomegalovirus exposure and HLA in healthy donors. Study-level findings and limits: The authors later linked a missense DCLRE1C variant to TCR beta V- and J-gene trimming. Analysis performed later showed TCR beta chains linked to HLA being more clonally expanded than equally common others. There were a few CMV-associated chains whose specificity for CMV antigens was confirmed in vitro. Excluded were some V segments that proved indistinguishable, including TRBV6-2 and TRBV6-3.

Primers for the PCR totalled 60 Vbeta and 13 Jbeta. TCRdb's copy holds only in-frame clones and misses some; the assay was immunoSEQ multiplex PCR. The data hold 200,000 to 250,000 clones, with 75% observed a single time. A word on this clone: Its specificity is unknown.

Germline CDR1 is SQVTM and CDR2 is ANQGSEA. The V segment lost 7 bases and the J segment 0 bases; nucleotides outside the gene matches: 2. This CDR3 spans 13 amino acids. Sequences were obtained from PBMCs. The TCR was taken from a woman under 40 in good health and CMV-seronegative. The chain uses TRBV29-1 and TRBJ1-4; 7 nucleotides align to TRBD1. The CDR3 reads CSGGQATNEKLFF. The CDR3 nucleotides read TGCAGCGGAGGACAGGCAACTAATGAAAAACTGTTTTTT.